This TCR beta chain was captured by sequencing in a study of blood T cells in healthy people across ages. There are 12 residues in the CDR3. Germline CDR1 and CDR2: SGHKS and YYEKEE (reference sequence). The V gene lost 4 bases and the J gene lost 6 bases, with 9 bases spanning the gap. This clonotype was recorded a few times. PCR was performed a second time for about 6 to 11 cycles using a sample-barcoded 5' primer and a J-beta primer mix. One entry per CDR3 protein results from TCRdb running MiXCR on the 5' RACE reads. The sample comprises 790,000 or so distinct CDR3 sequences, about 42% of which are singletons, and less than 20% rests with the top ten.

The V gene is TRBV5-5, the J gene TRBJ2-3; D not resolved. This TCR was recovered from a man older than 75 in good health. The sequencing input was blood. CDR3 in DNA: TGTGCCAGCAGCCCGAACGAGGATACGCAGTATTTT. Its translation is CASSPNEDTQYF. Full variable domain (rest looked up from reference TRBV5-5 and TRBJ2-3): DAGVTQSPTHLIKTRGQQVTLRCSPISGHKSVSWYQQVLGQGPQFIFQYYEKEERGRGNFPDRFSARQFPNYSSELNVNALLLGDSALYLCASSPNEDTQYFGPGTRLTVL.